The 2 T cell receptor beta chains given below trace back to one sample, sequenced in a study of T cells in Graves' hyperthyroidism and ophthalmopathy. RNA transcripts gave rise to amplified TCR beta CDR3 regions. The HTBI primer set drove a first-round RT-PCR of the TCR CDR3. TCRdb called the multiplex PCR reads again in MiXCR, with one record for every CDR3 protein. This sample has approximately 300,000 distinct CDR3 sequences; around a sixth occur once, and the top ten carry around 34%. Sequencing was performed on blood. Receptors were obtained from a young man with Graves' hyperthyroidism.

This clonotype was counted many times. The chain employs TRBV20-1 and TRBJ1-1, with D unclear. Germline loops: CDR1 DFQATT, CDR2 SNEGSKA (reference sequence). V was trimmed by 3 bases and J by 5 bases, leaving 13 bases between them. This CDR3 has 13 amino acids. For the CDR3, the DNA is TGCAGTGCTAGGCGAGGGCATACGACTGAAGCTTTCTTT. Translation gives CSARRGHTTEAFF.

The sample holds many counts of this clonotype. The rearrangement links TRBV27 to TRBJ2-3; no definite D call. This CDR3 is built from 14 residues. The germline V and J ends were trimmed by 6 bases and 2 bases, with 12 bases remaining between them. Looked up from germline, CDR1 is MNHEY and CDR2 is SMNVEV (reference sequence). The DNA of the CDR3 is TGTGCCAGCAGGACGAGACCGACCACAGATACGCAGTATTTT. This gives the protein CASRTRPTTDTQYF.